This TCR beta chain comes out of a study of T cells after yellow fever vaccination. As concerns this clonotype: The antigen remains undetermined.

After removal of 5 bases from V and 5 bases from J, the junction contained 5 bases not matched to a gene. CDR3 size: 13 residues. Germline CDR1 KGHSH, CDR2 LQKENI. The study, taken as a whole, reports: The booster response re-showed most primary clones: more than 95% CD4, approximately 85% CD8.

As TCR cDNA was made by 5'RACE template switching, a universal primer site and UMIs were added. TCRdb ran MiXCR on the 5' RACE reads and lists one entry per CDR3 protein. The sample includes under 600,000 distinct CDR3 sequences, around a fifth of them seen just once. Sequenced material: PBMCs, taken about 21 days after the first yellow fever vaccination. The rearrangement uses TRBV18 and TRBJ2-5, with 7 bases identical to TRBD2. The receptor was derived from a man younger than 35 who received the YFV17D yellow fever vaccine. As DNA, the CDR3 is TGTGCCAGCTCAACGTCCGGGGGGGAGACCCAGTACTTC. It encodes CASSTSGGETQYF. The full variable domain, in which reference TRBV18 and TRBJ2-5 provide the parts outside the CDR3, is NAGVMQNPRHLVRRRGQEARLRCSPMKGHSHVYWYRQLPEEGLKFMVYLQKENIIDESGMPKERFSAEFPKEGPSILRIQQVVRGDSAAYFCASSTSGGETQYFGPGTRLLVL.